These T cell receptor beta chains were read from a single sample in a study of cytomegalovirus exposure and HLA in healthy donors. Assay: immunoSEQ multiplex PCR; the TCRdb copy retains only in-frame clones and omits some. The sample consists of 200,000 or so clones, 65% to 90% of them appearing once. Sample: PBMCs. Source of these receptors: a man aged 40-49 years in good health and CMV-seropositive. CDR3s include the opening cysteine and the closing phenylalanine or tryptophan. The D gene is left open where the match is weak. The listing skips clone size in some rows; elsewhere it reads once, few, many or a size class.

d_gene	abundance	v_gene	j_gene	CDR3nt	CDR3aa
TRBD1	.	TRBV27	TRBJ2-5	TGTGCCAGCAGTTTATTTACAGGGGGCAAGACCCAGTACTTC	CASSLFTGGKTQYF
TRBD1	.	TRBV10-1	TRBJ2-4	TGCGCCAGCAGTCCGAGGGGGCTAGACATTCAGTACTTC	CASSPRGLDIQYF
.	once	TRBV7-9	TRBJ2-7	TGTGCCAGCAGCCCCCCGGGGAAATCCTACGAGCAGTACTTC	CASSPPGKSYEQYF
.	.	TRBV5-1	TRBJ2-7	TGCGCCAGCAGCCCAACAGGGAGCTCCTACGAGCAGTACTTC	CASSPTGSSYEQYF
TRBD1	.	TRBV6-6	TRBJ2-3	TGTGCCAGCAGTCATTACAGGGGAGTCGGCACAGATACGCAGTATTTT	CASSHYRGVGTDTQYF
.	.	TRBV29-1	TRBJ1-1	TGCAGCGTTGTCGGGACTGAAGCTTTCTTT	CSVVGTEAFF
TRBD2	.	TRBV7-3	TRBJ2-2	TGTGCCAGCAGCTTAAAGCCGGGGGGGGCCGTCGGGGAGCTGTTTTTT	CASSLKPGGAVGELFF
.	few	TRBV5-6	TRBJ1-1	TGTGCCAGCAGCTTCCTAGACCCGACTGAAGCTTTCTTT	CASSFLDPTEAFF
.	.	TRBV9	TRBJ2-3	TGTGCCAGCAGCGCCAGGGACTCCCGCGTGACAGATACGCAGTATTTT	CASSARDSRVTDTQYF
.	few	TRBV7-2	TRBJ2-1	TGTGCCAGCAGCTTAGGCCGAGTTTACAATGAGCAGTTCTTC	CASSLGRVYNEQFF
TRBD2	.	TRBV27	TRBJ2-7	TGTGCCAGCAGTTTTGGCGGGGGGAGGTACGAGCAGTACTTC	CASSFGGGRYEQYF
TRBD1	few	TRBV6-4	TRBJ1-1	TGTGCCAGCAGTGTCGACAGGGATGGCACTGAAGCTTTCTTT	CASSVDRDGTEAFF
TRBD1	.	TRBV5-6	TRBJ1-5	TGTGCCAGCAGTAAGAACCGGGCGTCGGGACAGGATTTAAATCAGCCCCAGCATTTT	CASSKNRASGQDLNQPQHF
.	.	TRBV9	TRBJ2-4	TGTGCCAGCAGCGCCGGGAGTTGGGACATTCAGTACTTC	CASSAGSWDIQYF
TRBD1	.	TRBV6-1	TRBJ2-1	TGTGCCAGCAGGAGGGACAGGGGGCGAGGGAATGAGCAGTTCTTC	CASRRDRGRGNEQFF
.	.	TRBV2	TRBJ2-7	TGTGCCAGCCAGGGCCCCTACGAGCAGTACTTC	CASQGPYEQYF
.	.	TRBV29-1	TRBJ1-5	TGCAGCGTTGAACCCGGGAACAATCAGCCCCAGCATTTT	CSVEPGNNQPQHF
TRBD1	once	TRBV19	TRBJ1-5	TGTGCCAGTAACATACCGGGACAGGCGTATCAGCCCCAGCATTTT	CASNIPGQAYQPQHF
.	.	TRBV7-2	TRBJ1-4	TGTGCCAGCAGCTTAGCGGAGGGCTCGGGCCTGTTTTTT	CASSLAEGSGLFF
TRBD2	.	TRBV9	TRBJ2-3	TGTGCCAGCAGCGTAGCGGGGACTAGCGGGGGGGCAGATACGCAGTATTTT	CASSVAGTSGGADTQYF
.	.	TRBV7-2	TRBJ1-5	TGTGCCAGCAGTATACAGGATCTGGGCAATCAGCCCCAGCATTTT	CASSIQDLGNQPQHF
TRBD1	.	TRBV4-2	TRBJ1-5	TGTGCCAGCAGCCAAGAAGGGCCGAGGGGACAGGGGAGCGATCAGCCCCAGCATTTT	CASSQEGPRGQGSDQPQHF
.	.	TRBV19	TRBJ2-3	TGTGCCAGTAGGAAACAGGGAGCGGGGTTTTCGACAGATACGCAGTATTTT	CASRKQGAGFSTDTQYF
.	once	TRBV25-1	TRBJ2-2	TGTGCCAGCAGTGATCGGTACACCGGGGAGCTGTTTTTT	CASSDRYTGELFF
.	.	TRBV10-3	TRBJ1-4	TGTGCCACCCGTAGCCCGGACGGGAGTAATGAAAAGCTGTTTTTT	CATRSPDGSNEKLFF
TRBD1	.	TRBV7-2	TRBJ2-7	TGTGCCAGCAGCCGTGACAGGGGCCAGAGGCAGTACTTC	CASSRDRGQRQYF
TRBD1	.	TRBV25-1	TRBJ1-6	TGTGCCAGCAGTGAGGGGACAGGGGCGCATTCACCCCTCCACTTT	CASSEGTGAHSPLHF
.	.	TRBV7-9	TRBJ2-7	TGTGCCAGCAGCTTGGACAGCCCCTACGGGCAGTACTTC	CASSLDSPYGQYF
.	few	TRBV6-1	TRBJ1-3	TGTGCCAGCACTAGCAGGACCTCTGGAAACACCATATATTTT	CASTSRTSGNTIYF
TRBD1	few	TRBV30	TRBJ1-2	TGTGCCTGGAGTAATGACAGGGGAGACTACACCTTC	CAWSNDRGDYTF
TRBD2	.	TRBV18	TRBJ2-3	TGTGCCAGCTCAGCACGGGGACTAGCGGGGGGCCGACGCACAGATACGCAGTATTTT	CASSARGLAGGRRTDTQYF
.	.	TRBV5-6	TRBJ2-7	TGTGCCAGCAGCGGTGGACAGCTTAACCCCTACGAGCAGTACTTC	CASSGGQLNPYEQYF
.	.	TRBV6-5	TRBJ1-1	TGTGCCAGCAGTTACTCGAGGGGGGGCACTGAAGCTTTCTTT	CASSYSRGGTEAFF
TRBD1	.	TRBV27	TRBJ2-1	TGTGCCAGCAGTTTAGGGACAGGTTTGGGCAATGAGCAGTTCTTC	CASSLGTGLGNEQFF
.	.	TRBV30	TRBJ1-6	TGTGCCTGGAGTGTTGGCGGGAATTCACCCCTCCACTTT	CAWSVGGNSPLHF
TRBD2	.	TRBV7-8	TRBJ2-1	TGTGCCAGCAGCTTAGGGGCGGGGGGGAGCTCCTACAATGAGCAGTTCTTC	CASSLGAGGSSYNEQFF
TRBD1	.	TRBV28	TRBJ1-1	TGTGCCAGCAGGGGACAGGGGGCGGTCACTGAAGCTTTCTTT	CASRGQGAVTEAFF
TRBD2	.	TRBV2	TRBJ2-5	TGTGCCAGCAACGCTCTAGCGGGGGAGCCACAAGAGACCCAGTACTTC	CASNALAGEPQETQYF
TRBD2	few	TRBV9	TRBJ2-5	TGTGCCAGCAGCGTAGCAAGCGGGGGGGCCAGGGAGACCCAGTACTTC	CASSVASGGARETQYF
TRBD2	.	TRBV30	TRBJ2-1	TGTGCCTGGAGTAGGGGGACTAGCGGGAATGAGCAGTTCTTC	CAWSRGTSGNEQFF
TRBD2	once	TRBV5-4	TRBJ2-3	TGTGCCAGCAGCTTGCGGACTAGCGGATTGGCAGATACGCAGTATTTT	CASSLRTSGLADTQYF
.	.	TRBV19	TRBJ2-7	TGTGCCAGTAGTATAGGTCAGGTCACCTACGAGCAGTACTTC	CASSIGQVTYEQYF
.	.	TRBV10-3	TRBJ1-2	TGTGCCATCAGTGGGGCGGGAGTCGCTGGCTACACCTTC	CAISGAGVAGYTF
.	few	TRBV5-8	TRBJ2-2	TGCGCCAGCAGCCACGGCCGAACAGGAGACCTTAACACCGGGGAGCTGTTTTTT	CASSHGRTGDLNTGELFF
TRBD1	.	TRBV6-5	TRBJ1-2	TGTGCCAGCAGTTACCCTGGACAGGGAGACTATGGCTACACCTTC	CASSYPGQGDYGYTF
.	.	TRBV9	TRBJ1-2	TGTGCCAGCAGCGGGTGGGGTAGAGGGAGCTATGGCTACACCTTC	CASSGWGRGSYGYTF
TRBD1	.	TRBV6-6	TRBJ2-7	TGTGCCAGCAGTCCCCTCGGAAGGGACAGGGGCCACGAGCAGTACTTC	CASSPLGRDRGHEQYF
TRBD1	few	TRBV5-6	TRBJ1-2	TGTGCCAGCAGCGCTTTACAGGGGGCCCATGGCTACACCTTC	CASSALQGAHGYTF
.	few	TRBV19	TRBJ1-5	TGTGCCAGTAGGATCAGGGATAGCAATCAGCCCCAGCATTTT	CASRIRDSNQPQHF
.	.	TRBV19	TRBJ1-1	TGTGCCAGTAGTATAGCCCCAGGGGCGAACACTGAAGCTTTCTTT	CASSIAPGANTEAFF
.	.	TRBV27	TRBJ2-7	TGTGCCAGCAGTCCAGGTCCCCACGAGCAGTACTTC	CASSPGPHEQYF
.	.	TRBV5-6	TRBJ2-5	TGTGCCAGCAGCTTAATTAGCGGACAAGAGACCCAGTACTTC	CASSLISGQETQYF